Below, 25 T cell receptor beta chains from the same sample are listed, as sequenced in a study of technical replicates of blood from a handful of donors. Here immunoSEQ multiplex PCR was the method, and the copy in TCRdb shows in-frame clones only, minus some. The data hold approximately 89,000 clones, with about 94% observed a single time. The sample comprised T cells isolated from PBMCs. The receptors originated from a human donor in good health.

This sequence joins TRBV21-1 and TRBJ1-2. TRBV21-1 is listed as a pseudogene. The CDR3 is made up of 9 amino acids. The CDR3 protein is CARNYGYTF. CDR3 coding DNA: TGTGCCCGTAACTATGGCTACACCTTC.

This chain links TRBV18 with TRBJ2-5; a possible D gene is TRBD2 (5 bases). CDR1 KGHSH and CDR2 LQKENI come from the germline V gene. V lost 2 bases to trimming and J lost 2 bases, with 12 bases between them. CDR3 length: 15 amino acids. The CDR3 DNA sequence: TGTGCCAGCTCACCAGCCGGGATCCATCAAGAGACCCAGTACTTC. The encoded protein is CASSPAGIHQETQYF. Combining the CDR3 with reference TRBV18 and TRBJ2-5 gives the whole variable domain NAGVMQNPRHLVRRRGQEARLRCSPMKGHSHVYWYRQLPEEGLKFMVYLQKENIIDESGMPKERFSAEFPKEGPSILRIQQVVRGDSAAYFCASSPAGIHQETQYFGPGTRLLVL.

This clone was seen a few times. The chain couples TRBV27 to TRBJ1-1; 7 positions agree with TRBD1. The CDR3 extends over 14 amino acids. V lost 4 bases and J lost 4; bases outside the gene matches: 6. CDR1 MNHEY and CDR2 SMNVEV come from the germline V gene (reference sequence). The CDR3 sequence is CASSSSHRGTEAFF. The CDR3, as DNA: TGTGCCAGCAGTTCTAGTCACAGGGGCACTGAAGCTTTCTTT.

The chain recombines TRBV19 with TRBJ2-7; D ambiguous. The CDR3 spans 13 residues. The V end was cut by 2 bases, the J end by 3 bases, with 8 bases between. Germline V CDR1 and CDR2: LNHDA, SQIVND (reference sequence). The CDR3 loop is CASSITQSYEQYF. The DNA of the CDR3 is TGTGCCAGTAGTATAACACAGAGCTACGAGCAGTACTTC.

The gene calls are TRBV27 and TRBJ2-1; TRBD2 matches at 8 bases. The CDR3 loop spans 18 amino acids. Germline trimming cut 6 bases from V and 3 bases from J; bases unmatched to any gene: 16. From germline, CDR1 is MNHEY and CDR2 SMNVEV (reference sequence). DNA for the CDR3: TGTGCCAGCAGCTCCTTATCGATCTGGCGGGAGGACTACAATGAGCAGTTCTTC. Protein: CASSSLSIWREDYNEQFF.

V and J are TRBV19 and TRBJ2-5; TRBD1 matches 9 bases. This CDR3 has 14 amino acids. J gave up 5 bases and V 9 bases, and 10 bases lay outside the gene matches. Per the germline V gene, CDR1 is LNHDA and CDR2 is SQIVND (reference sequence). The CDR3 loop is CASTDRGKQETQYF. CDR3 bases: TGTGCCAGCACCGACAGGGGGAAGCAGGAGACCCAGTACTTC.

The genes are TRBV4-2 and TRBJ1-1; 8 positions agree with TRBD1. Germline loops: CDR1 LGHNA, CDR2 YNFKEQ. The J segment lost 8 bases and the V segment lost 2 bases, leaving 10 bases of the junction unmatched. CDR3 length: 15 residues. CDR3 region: CASSQTDREPPEAFF. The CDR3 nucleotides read TGTGCCAGCAGCCAAACGGACAGGGAGCCTCCGGAAGCTTTCTTT.

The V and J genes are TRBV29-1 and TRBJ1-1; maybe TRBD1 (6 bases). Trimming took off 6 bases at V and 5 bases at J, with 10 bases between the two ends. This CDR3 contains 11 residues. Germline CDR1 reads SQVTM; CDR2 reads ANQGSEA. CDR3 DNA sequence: TGCAGCGTAGCAGGGGTTACTGAAGCTTTCTTT. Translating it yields CSVAGVTEAFF. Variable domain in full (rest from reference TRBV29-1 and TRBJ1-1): SAVISQKPSRDICQRGTSLTIQCQVDSQVTMMFWYRQQPGQSLTLIATANQGSEATYESGFVIDKFPISRPNLTFSTLTVSNMSPEDSSIYLCSVAGVTEAFFGQGTRLTVV.

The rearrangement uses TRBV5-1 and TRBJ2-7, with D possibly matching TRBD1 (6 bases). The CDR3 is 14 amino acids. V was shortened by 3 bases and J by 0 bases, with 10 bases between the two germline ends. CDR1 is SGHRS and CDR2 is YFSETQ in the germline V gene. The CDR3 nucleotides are TGCGCCAGCAGCTGGACAGAGAGCTCCTACGAGCAGTACTTC. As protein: CASSWTESSYEQYF.

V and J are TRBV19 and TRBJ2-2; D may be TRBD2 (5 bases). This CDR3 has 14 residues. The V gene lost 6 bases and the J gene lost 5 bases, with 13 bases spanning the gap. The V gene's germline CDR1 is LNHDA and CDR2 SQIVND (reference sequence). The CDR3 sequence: CASSAYSGTGELFF. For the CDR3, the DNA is TGTGCCAGTAGCGCTTACTCGGGGACCGGGGAGCTGTTTTTT. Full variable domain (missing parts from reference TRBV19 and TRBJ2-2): DGGITQSPKYLFRKEGQNVTLSCEQNLNHDAMYWYRQDPGQGLRLIYYSQIVNDFQKGDIAEGYSVSREKKESFPLTVTSAQKNPTAFYLCASSAYSGTGELFFGEGSRLTVL.

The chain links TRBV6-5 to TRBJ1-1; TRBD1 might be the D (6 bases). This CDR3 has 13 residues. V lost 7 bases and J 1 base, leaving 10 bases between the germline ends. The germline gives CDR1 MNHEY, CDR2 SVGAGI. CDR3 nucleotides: TGTGCCAGCACCCAGGGGAGGAACACTGAAGCTTTCTTT. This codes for CASTQGRNTEAFF.

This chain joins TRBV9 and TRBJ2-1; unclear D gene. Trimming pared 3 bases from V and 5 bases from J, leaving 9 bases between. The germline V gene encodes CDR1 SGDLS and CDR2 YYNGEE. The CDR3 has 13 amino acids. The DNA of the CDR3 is TGTGCCAGCAGCGCGAAGCTGGACAATGAGCAGTTCTTC. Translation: CASSAKLDNEQFF.

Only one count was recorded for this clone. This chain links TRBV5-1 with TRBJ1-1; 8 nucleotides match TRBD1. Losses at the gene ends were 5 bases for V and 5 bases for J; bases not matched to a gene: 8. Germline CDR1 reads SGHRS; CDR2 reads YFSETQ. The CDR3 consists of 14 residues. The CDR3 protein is CASRARQGYTEAFF. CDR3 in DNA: TGCGCCAGCAGGGCGAGACAGGGGTATACTGAAGCTTTCTTT.

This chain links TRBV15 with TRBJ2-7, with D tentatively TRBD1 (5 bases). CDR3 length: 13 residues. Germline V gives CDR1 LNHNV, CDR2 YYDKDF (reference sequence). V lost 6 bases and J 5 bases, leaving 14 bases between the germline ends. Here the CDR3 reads CATSGQGRHEQYF. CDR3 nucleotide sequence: TGTGCCACCAGTGGTCAGGGTCGACACGAGCAGTACTTC.

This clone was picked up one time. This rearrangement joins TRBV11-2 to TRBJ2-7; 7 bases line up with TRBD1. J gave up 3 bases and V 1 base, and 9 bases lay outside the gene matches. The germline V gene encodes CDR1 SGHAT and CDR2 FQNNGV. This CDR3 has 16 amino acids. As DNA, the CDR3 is TGTGCCAGCAGCTTAGGGGGATCGGACAGGTTCTACGAGCAGTACTTC. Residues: CASSLGGSDRFYEQYF.

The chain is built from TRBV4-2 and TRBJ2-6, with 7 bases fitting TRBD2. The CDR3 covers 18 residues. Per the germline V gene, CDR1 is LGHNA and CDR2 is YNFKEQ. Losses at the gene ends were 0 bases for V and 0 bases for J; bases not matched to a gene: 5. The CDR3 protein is CASSQERGDSSGANVLTF. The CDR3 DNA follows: TGTGCCAGCAGCCAAGAACGGGGGGATAGCTCTGGGGCCAACGTCCTGACTTTC.

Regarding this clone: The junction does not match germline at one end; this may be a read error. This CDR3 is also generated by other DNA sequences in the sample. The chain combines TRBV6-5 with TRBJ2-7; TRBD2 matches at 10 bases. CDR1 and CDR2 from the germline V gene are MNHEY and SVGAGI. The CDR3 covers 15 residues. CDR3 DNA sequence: TGTGCTAGCAGCCTAAGCGGGAGGGCCCTCTACGAGCAGTACTTC. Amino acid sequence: CASSLSGRALYEQYF.

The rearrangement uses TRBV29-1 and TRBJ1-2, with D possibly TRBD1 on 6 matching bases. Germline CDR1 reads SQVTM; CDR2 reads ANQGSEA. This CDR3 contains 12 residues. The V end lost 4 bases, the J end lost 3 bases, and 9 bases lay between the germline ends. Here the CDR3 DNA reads TGCAGCGTTGCAGGGGCGGACTATGGCTACACCTTC. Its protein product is CSVAGADYGYTF.

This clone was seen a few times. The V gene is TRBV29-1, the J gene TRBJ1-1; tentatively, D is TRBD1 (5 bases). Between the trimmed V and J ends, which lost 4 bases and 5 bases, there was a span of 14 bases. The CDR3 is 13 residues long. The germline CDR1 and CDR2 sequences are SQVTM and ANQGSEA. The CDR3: CSVGGRTRTEAFF. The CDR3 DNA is TGCAGCGTTGGGGGCAGGACGAGGACTGAAGCTTTCTTT.

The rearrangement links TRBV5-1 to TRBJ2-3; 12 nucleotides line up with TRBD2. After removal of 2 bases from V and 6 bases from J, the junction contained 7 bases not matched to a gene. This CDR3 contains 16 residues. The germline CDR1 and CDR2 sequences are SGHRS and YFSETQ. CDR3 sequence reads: CASSLVTSGSGDTQYF. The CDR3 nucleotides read TGCGCCAGCAGCTTAGTGACTAGCGGGAGTGGCGATACGCAGTATTTT. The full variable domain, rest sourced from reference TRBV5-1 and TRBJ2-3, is KAGVTQTPRYLIKTRGQQVTLSCSPISGHRSVSWYQQTPGQGLQFLFEYFSETQRNKGNFPGRFSGRQFSNSRSEMNVSTLELGDSALYLCASSLVTSGSGDTQYFGPGTRLTVL.

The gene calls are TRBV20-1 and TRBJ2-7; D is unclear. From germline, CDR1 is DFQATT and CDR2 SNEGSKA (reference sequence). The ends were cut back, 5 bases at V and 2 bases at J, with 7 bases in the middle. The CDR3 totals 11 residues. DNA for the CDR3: TGCAGTGCTCTCGTCGCCTACGAGCAGTACTTC. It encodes CSALVAYEQYF.

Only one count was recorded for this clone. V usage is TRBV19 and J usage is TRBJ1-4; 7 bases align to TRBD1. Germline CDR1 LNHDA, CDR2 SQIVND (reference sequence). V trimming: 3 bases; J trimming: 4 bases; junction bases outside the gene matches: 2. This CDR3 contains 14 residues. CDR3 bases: TGTGCCAGTAGTATGAGGGACAGTAATGAAAAACTGTTTTTT. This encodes CASSMRDSNEKLFF.

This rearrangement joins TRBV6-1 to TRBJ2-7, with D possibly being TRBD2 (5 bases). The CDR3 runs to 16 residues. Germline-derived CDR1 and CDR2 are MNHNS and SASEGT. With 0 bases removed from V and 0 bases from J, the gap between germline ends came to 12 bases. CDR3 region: CASSEAGWESSYEQYF. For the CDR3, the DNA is TGTGCCAGCAGTGAAGCTGGGTGGGAGAGCTCCTACGAGCAGTACTTC.

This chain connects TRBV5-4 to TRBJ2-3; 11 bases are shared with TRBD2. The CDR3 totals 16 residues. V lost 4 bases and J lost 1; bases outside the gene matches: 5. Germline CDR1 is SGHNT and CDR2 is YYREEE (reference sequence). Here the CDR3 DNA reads TGTGCCAGCAGCACCCGTAGCGGGGGGGGCACAGATACGCAGTATTTT. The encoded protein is CASSTRSGGGTDTQYF.

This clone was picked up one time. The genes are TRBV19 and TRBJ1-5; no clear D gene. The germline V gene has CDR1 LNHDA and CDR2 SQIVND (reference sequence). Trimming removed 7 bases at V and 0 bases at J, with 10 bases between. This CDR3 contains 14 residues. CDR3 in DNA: TGTGCCAGTAAGTTAGCAGCTAGCAATCAGCCCCAGCATTTT. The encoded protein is CASKLAASNQPQHF. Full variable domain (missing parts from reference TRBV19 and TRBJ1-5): DGGITQSPKYLFRKEGQNVTLSCEQNLNHDAMYWYRQDPGQGLRLIYYSQIVNDFQKGDIAEGYSVSREKKESFPLTVTSAQKNPTAFYLCASKLAASNQPQHFGDGTRLSIL.